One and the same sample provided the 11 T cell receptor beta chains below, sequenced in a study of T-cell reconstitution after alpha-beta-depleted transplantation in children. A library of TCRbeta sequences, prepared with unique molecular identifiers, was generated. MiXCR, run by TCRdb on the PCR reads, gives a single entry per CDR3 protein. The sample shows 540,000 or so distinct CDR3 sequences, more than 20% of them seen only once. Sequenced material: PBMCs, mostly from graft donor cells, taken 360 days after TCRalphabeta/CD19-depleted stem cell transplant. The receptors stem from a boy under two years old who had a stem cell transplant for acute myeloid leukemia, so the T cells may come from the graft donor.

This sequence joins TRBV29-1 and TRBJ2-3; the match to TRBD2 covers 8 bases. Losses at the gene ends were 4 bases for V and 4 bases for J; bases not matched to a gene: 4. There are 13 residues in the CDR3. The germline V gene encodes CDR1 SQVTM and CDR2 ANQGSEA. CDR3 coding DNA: TGCAGCGTTGCGGGGGGGCTGCCAGATACGCAGTATTTT. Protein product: CSVAGGLPDTQYF.

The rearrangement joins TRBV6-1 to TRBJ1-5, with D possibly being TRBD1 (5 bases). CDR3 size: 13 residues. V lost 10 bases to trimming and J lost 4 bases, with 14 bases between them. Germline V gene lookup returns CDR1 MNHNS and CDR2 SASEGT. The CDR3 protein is CAITPGANQPQHF. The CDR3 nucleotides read TGTGCCATTACCCCCGGGGCAAATCAGCCCCAGCATTTT.

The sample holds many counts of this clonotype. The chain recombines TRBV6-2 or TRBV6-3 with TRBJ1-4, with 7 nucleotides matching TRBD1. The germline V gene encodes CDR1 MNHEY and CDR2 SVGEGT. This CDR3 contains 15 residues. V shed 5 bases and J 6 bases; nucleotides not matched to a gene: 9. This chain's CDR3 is CASSETQGTDEKLFF. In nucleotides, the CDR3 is TGTGCCAGCAGTGAAACACAGGGGACGGATGAAAAACTGTTTTTT.

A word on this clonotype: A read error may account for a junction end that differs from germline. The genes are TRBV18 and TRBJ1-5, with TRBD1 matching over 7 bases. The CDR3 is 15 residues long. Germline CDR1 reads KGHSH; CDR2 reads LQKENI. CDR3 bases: TGTGCCAGCCTTAGATCCGGGACAGTAAATCAGCTCCAGCATTTT. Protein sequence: CASLRSGTVNQLQHF. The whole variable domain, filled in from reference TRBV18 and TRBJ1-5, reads NAGVMQNPRHLVRRRGQEARLRCSPMKGHSHVYWYRQLPEEGLKFMVYLQKENIIDESGMPKERFSAEFPKEGPSILRIQQVVRGDSAAYFCASLRSGTVNQLQHFGDGTRLSIL.

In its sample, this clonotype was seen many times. The CDR3: CSARNYGTDTQYF. In DNA form, the CDR3 reads TGCAGTGCTAGAAATTACGGCACAGATACGCAGTATTTT. The chain joins TRBV20-1 to TRBJ2-3; D not resolved. The ends were cut back, 2 bases at V and 1 base at J, with 7 bases in the middle. This CDR3 contains 13 residues. Per germline, CDR1 DFQATT and CDR2 SNEGSKA (reference sequence).

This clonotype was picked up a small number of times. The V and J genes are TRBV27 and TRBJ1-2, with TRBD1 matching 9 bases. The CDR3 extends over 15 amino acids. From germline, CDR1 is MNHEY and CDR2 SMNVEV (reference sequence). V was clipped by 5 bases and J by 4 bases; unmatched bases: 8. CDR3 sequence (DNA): TGTGCCAGCAGTCCGGGGACAGGGCGCTTCTATGGCTACACCTTC. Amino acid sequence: CASSPGTGRFYGYTF.

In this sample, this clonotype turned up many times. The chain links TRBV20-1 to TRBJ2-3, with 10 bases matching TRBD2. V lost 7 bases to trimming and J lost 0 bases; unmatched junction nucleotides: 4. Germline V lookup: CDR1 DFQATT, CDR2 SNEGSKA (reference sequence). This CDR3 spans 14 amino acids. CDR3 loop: CSVRGLASTDTQYF. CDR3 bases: TGCAGTGTTAGGGGACTAGCGAGCACAGATACGCAGTATTTT.

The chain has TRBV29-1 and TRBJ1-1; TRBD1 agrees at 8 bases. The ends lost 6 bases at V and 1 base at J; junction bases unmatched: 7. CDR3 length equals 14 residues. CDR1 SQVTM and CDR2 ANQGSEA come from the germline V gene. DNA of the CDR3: TGCAGCGTCGTCCGACAGGGGAGGAACACTGAAGCTTTCTTT. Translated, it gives CSVVRQGRNTEAFF.

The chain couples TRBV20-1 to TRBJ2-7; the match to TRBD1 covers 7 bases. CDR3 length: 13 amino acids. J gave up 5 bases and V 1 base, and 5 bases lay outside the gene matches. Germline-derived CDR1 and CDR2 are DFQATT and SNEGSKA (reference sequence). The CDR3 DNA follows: TGCAGTGCTAGAGGGGACAGTTTTCACGAGCAGTACGTC. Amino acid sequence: CSARGDSFHEQYV.

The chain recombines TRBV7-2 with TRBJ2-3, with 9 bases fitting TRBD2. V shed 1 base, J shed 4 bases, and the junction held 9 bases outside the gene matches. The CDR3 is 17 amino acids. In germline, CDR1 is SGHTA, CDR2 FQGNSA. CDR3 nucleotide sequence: TGTGCCAGCAGCTTAGTCCCTGCGGGGGGGTTGGCAGATACGCAGTATTTT. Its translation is CASSLVPAGGLADTQYF.

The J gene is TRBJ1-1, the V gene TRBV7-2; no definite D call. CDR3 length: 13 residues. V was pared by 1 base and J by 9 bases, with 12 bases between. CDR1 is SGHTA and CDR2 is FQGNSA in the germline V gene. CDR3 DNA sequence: TGTGCCAGCAGCTTAGATCACGCGCTTCAAGCTTTCTTT. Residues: CASSLDHALQAFF.